This T cell receptor (beta chain) was captured in a study of technical replicates of blood from a handful of donors (dated by TCRdb to 2015 to 2018). Remarks on this clone: The specificity of this receptor is unknown. No base-level quality is on record; no much larger clone is a single base apart.

Including the terminal cysteine and phenylalanine, the CDR3 comprises 15 residues. CDR3 DNA only is kept here, 45 bases in frame from base 1. The CDR1 and CDR2 encoded by the germline V gene (reference sequence) are LNHDA and SQIVND. V is cut by 1 base and J by 6 bases, and the space between the germline ends is 13 bases. Library preparation was by the immunoSEQ multiplex PCR assay. The immuneACCESS repertoire file appears here via TCRdb, limited to in-frame rearrangements. These files lack a portion of the clones; in checked studies, under half of the deficit traces to unresolved V genes, and the cause of the others is not known. This sample comprises more than 65,000 clones, about 93% of them detected only once. The ten top clones hold roughly 0.25% of the sample.

The specimen sequenced was T cells isolated from PBMCs. The chain is encoded by TRBV19 joined to TRBJ1-5, and possibly TRBD1, on 6 matching bases. The TCR comes from a human donor in good health. The DNA sequence is given as TGTGCCAGTAGTATAGGGACAGCTGGTGGTCAGCCCCAGCATTTT. Its amino acids are CASSIGTAGGQPQHF.